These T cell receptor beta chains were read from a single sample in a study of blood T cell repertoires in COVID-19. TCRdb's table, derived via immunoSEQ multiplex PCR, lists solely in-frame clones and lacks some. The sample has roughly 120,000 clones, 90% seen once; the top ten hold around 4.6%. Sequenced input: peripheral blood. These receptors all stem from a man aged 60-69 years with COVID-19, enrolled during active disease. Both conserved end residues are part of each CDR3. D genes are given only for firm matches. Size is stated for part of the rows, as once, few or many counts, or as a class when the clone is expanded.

TGTGCCAGCAGCTTAGCTACCTACAATGAGCAGTTCTTC | CASSLATYNEQFF | TRBJ2-1 | TRBV7-2 | 13 | - | -
TGTGCCAGCAGCTTGGGCAGGGGTAATTCACCCCTCCACTTT | CASSLGRGNSPLHF | TRBJ1-6 | TRBV11-3 | 14 | - | -
TGTGCCAGCAGCGTATTAGCGGGAGGGCCCACCGGGGAGCTGTTTTTT | CASSVLAGGPTGELFF | TRBJ2-2 | TRBV9 | 16 | TRBD2 | -
TGTGCCAGCAGCCCAGAGGGGGCGTTTGCGGAGACCCAGTACTTC | CASSPEGAFAETQYF | TRBJ2-5 | TRBV21-1 | 15 | - | -
TGTGCCAGCAGATCTTACAATGAGCAGTTCTTC | CASRSYNEQFF | TRBJ2-1 | TRBV28 | 11 | - | -
TGTGCCAGCACGCTTTTTACAGAGAATGAGCAGTTCTTC | CASTLFTENEQFF | TRBJ2-1 | TRBV11-2 | 13 | - | -
TGTGCCAGCAGTTCGAACAGGGCCGGGGAGCTGTTTTTT | CASSSNRAGELFF | TRBJ2-2 | TRBV12-3/TRBV12-4 | 13 | - | -
TGTGCCAGTAGTAGGGGACAGGAGGATACTGAAGCTTTCTTT | CASSRGQEDTEAFF | TRBJ1-1 | TRBV19 | 14 | TRBD1 | once
TGCAGCGTTTCGACAGCCACTGGAAACACCATATATTTT | CSVSTATGNTIYF | TRBJ1-3 | TRBV29-1 | 13 | - | -
TGTGCCAGTAAACCCACAAGCGGCCCACAATGGAATGAGCAGTTCTTC | CASKPTSGPQWNEQFF | TRBJ2-1 | TRBV19 | 16 | - | -
TGTGCCAGCAGCTCCGGGACTAGCGGGAGTAATAGGTACGAGCAGTACTTC | CASSSGTSGSNRYEQYF | TRBJ2-7 | TRBV7-2 | 17 | TRBD2 | -
TGTGCCTGGACGTCGAGAGGGAGCACTGAAGCTTTCTTT | CAWTSRGSTEAFF | TRBJ1-1 | TRBV30 | 13 | - | -
TGCGCCAGCAAATTGTTAGCGGGAGGTTCAGATACGCAGTATTTT | CASKLLAGGSDTQYF | TRBJ2-3 | TRBV5-1 | 15 | TRBD2 | -
TGTGCCAGCAGCCCGGGACTAGCGGGATATCGTCCCTCGACGCAGTATTTT | CASSPGLAGYRPSTQYF | TRBJ2-3 | TRBV7-2 | 17 | TRBD2 | -
TGTGCCAGCAGCTTCGGCCCGGGGGAGACCCAGTACTTC | CASSFGPGETQYF | TRBJ2-5 | TRBV7-9 | 13 | - | -
TGTGCCAGCAGCTTAGCCCTCGGGAAAGCTTTCTTT | CASSLALGKAFF | TRBJ1-1 | TRBV7-8 | 12 | - | -
TGTGCCAGCAGCCTAGGATGGGAGGGCACAGATACGCAGTATTTT | CASSLGWEGTDTQYF | TRBJ2-3 | TRBV3-1/TRBV3-2 | 15 | - | once